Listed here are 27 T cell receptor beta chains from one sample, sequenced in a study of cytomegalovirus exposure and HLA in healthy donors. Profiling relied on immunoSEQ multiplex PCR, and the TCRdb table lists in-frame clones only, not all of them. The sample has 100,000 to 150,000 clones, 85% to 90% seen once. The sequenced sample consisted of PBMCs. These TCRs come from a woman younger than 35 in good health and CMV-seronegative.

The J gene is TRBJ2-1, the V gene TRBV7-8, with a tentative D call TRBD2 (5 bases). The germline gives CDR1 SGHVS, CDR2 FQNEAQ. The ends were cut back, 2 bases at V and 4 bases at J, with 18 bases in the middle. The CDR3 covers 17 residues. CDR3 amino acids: CASSLFAGMGGYNEQFF. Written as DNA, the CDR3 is TGTGCCAGCAGCTTATTTGCCGGGATGGGCGGGTACAATGAGCAGTTCTTC. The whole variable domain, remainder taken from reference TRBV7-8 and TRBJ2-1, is GAGVSQSPRYKVAKRGQDVALRCDPISGHVSLFWYQQALGQGPEFLTYFQNEAQLDKSGLPSDRFFAERPEGSVSTLKIQRTQQEDSAVYLCASSLFAGMGGYNEQFFGPGTRLTVL.

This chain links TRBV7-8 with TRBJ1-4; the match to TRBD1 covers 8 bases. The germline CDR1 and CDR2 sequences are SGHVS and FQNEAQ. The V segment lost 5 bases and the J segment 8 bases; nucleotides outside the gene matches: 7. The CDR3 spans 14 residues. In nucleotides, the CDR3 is TGTGCCAGCAGCGACAGGGGAGTCGGGGAAAAACTGTTTTTT. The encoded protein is CASSDRGVGEKLFF.

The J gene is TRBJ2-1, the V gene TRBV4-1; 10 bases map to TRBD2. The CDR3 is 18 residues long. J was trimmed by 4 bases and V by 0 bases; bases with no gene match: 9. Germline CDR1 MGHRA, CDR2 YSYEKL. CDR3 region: CASSQEVVAGGPYNEQFF. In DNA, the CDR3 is TGCGCCAGCAGCCAAGAAGTCGTAGCGGGGGGACCTTACAATGAGCAGTTCTTC.

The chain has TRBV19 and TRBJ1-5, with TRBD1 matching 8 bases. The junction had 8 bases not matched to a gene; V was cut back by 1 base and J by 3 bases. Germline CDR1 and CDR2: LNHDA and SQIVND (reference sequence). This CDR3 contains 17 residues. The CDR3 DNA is TGTGCCAGTAGTATAGTCCTAACAGGGGGACTCAATCAGCCCCAGCATTTT. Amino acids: CASSIVLTGGLNQPQHF.

Here the CDR3 reads CASSQRTGVMYPLHF. The CDR3 DNA sequence: TGTGCCAGCAGCCAAAGGACAGGTGTGATGTATCCCCTCCACTTT. The rearrangement links TRBV9 to TRBJ1-6; 7 positions agree with TRBD1. The CDR3 runs 15 residues. Germline values: CDR1 SGDLS, CDR2 YYNGEE. The trim removed 4 bases at V and 13 bases at J, leaving 14 bases unmatched.

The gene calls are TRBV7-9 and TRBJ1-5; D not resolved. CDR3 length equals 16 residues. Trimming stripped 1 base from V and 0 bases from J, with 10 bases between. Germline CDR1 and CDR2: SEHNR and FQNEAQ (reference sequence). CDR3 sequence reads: CASSLGFGVSNQPQHF. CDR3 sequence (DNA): TGTGCCAGCAGCTTAGGCTTTGGAGTTAGCAATCAGCCCCAGCATTTT.

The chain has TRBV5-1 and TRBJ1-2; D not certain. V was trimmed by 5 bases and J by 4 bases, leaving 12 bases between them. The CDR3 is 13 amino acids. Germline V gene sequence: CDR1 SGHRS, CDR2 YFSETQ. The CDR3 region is CASSGSTGYGYTF. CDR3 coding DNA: TGCGCCAGCAGTGGTAGCACCGGCTATGGCTACACCTTC.

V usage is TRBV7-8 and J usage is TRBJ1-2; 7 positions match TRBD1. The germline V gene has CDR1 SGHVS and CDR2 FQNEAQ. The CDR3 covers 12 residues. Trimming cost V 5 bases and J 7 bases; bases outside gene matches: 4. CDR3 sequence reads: CASSRQGSGYTF. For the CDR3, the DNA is TGTGCCAGCAGCCGACAGGGTAGTGGCTACACCTTC.

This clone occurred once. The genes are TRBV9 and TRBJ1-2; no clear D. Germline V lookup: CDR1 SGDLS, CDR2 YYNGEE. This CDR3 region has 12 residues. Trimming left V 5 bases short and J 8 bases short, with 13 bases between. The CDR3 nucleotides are TGTGCCAGCAGAATCGGGAACGCGGGCTACACCTTC. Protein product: CASRIGNAGYTF.

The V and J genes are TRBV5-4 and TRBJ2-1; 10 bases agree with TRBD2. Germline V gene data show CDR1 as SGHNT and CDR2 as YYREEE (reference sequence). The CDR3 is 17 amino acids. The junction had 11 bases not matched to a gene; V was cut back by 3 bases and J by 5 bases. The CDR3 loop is CASSSSNQRGGNNEQFF. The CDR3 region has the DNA TGTGCCAGCAGCTCCTCCAACCAGCGGGGGGGCAACAATGAGCAGTTCTTC. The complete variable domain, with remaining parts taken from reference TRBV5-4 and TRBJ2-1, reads ETGVTQSPTHLIKTRGQQVTLRCSSQSGHNTVSWYQQALGQGPQFIFQYYREEENGRGNFPPRFSGLQFPNYSSELNVNALELDDSALYLCASSSSNQRGGNNEQFFGPGTRLTVL.

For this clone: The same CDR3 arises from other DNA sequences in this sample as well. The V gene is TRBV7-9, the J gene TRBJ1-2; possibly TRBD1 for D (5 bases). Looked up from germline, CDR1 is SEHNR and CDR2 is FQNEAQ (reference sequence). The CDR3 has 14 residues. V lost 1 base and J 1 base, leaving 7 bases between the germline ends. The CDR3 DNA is TGTGCCAGCAGCTTAGTCCAGGGTAACTATGGCTACACCTTC. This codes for CASSLVQGNYGYTF.

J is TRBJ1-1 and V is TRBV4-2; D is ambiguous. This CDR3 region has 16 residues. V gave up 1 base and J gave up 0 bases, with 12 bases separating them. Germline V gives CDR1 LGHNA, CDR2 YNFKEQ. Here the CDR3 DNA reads TGTGCCAGCAGCCAAGGTGAGGGCTTCATGAACACTGAAGCTTTCTTT. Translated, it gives CASSQGEGFMNTEAFF.

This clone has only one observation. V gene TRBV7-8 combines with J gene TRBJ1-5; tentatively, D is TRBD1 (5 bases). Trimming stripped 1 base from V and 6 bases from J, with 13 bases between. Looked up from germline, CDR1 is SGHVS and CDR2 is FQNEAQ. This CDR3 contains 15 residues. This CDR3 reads CASSLGQGFSQPQHF. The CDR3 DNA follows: TGTGCCAGCAGCTTAGGGCAGGGTTTTAGTCAGCCCCAGCATTTT.

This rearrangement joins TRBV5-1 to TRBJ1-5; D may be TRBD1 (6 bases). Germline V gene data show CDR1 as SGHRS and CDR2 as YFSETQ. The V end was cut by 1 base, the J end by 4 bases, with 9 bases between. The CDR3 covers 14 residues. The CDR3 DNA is TGCGCCAGCAGCTTGACCGGACAGAATCAGCCCCAGCATTTT. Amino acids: CASSLTGQNQPQHF.

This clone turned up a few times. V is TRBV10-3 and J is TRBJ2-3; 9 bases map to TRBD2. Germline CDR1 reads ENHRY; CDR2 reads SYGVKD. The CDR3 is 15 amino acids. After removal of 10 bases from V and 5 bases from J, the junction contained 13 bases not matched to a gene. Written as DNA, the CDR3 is TGTGCCACCTTAACACGCGGGGGGGATGGAGATACGCAGTATTTT. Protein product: CATLTRGGDGDTQYF.

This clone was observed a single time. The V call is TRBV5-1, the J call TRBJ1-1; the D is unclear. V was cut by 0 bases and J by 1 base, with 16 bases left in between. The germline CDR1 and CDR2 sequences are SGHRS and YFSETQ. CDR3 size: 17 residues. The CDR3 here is CASSLGVGLAGNTEAFF. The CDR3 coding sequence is TGCGCCAGCAGCTTGGGGGTGGGTCTGGCAGGGAACACTGAAGCTTTCTTT.

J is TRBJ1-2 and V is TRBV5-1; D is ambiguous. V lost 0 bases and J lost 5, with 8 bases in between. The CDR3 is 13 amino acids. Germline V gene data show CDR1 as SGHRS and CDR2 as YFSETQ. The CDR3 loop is CASSLDPGYGYTF. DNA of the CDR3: TGCGCCAGCAGCTTGGATCCCGGTTATGGCTACACCTTC.

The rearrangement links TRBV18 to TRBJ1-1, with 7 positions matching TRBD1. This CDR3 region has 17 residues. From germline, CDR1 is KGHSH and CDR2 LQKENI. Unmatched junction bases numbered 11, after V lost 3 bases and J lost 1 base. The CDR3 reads CASSPLETGSANTEAFF. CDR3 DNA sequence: TGTGCCAGCTCACCCCTCGAGACAGGGTCGGCGAACACTGAAGCTTTCTTT.

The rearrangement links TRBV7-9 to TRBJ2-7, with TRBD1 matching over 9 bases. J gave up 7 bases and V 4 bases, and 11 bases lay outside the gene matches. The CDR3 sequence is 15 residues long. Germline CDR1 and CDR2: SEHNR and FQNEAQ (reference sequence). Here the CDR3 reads CASSYPPGQGREQYF. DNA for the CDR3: TGTGCCAGCAGCTACCCCCCCGGACAGGGGAGGGAGCAGTACTTC.

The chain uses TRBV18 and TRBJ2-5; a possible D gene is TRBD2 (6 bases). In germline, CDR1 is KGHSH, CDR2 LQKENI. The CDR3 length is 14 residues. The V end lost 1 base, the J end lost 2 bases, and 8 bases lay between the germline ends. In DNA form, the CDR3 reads TGTGCCAGCTCACCACGGGGGGTTCAAGAGACCCAGTACTTC. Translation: CASSPRGVQETQYF.

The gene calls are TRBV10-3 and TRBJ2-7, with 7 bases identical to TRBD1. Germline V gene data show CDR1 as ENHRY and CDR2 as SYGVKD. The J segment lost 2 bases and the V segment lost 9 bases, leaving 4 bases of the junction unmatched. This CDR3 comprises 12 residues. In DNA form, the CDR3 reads TGTGCCATACAGGGGATGGCCTACGAGCAGTACTTC. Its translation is CAIQGMAYEQYF.

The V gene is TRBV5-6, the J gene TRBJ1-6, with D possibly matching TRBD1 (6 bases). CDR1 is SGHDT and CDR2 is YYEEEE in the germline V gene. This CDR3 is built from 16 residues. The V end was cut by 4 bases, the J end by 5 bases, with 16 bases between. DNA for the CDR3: TGTGCCAGCAGCCACCAGCTGAGGACAGATAATTCACCCCTCCACTTT. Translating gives CASSHQLRTDNSPLHF.

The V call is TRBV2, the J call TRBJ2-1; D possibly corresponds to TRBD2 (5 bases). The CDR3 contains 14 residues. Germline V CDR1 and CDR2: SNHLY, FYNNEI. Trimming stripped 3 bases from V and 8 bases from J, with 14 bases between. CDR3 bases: TGTGCCAGCAGTGAGGGGAGATTCGGGGATGAGCAGTTCTTC. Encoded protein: CASSEGRFGDEQFF.

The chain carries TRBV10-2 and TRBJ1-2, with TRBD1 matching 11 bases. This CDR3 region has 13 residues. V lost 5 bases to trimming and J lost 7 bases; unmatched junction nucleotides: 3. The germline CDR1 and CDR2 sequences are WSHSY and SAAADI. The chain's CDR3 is CASSRTGGSGYTF. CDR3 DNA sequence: TGCGCCAGCAGTAGGACAGGGGGCTCTGGCTACACCTTC.

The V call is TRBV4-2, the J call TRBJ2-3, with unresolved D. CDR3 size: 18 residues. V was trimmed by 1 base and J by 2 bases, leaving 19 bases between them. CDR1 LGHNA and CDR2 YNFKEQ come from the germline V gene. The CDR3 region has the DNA TGTGCCAGCAGCCAAGTCAAGTATGGGCAGTCACTCACAGATACGCAGTATTTT. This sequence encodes CASSQVKYGQSLTDTQYF.

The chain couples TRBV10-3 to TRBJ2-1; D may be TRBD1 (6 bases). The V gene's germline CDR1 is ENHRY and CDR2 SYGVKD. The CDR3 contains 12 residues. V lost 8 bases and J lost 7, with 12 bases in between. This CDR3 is CAIGPGENEQFF. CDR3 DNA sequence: TGTGCCATCGGACCAGGGGAGAATGAGCAGTTCTTC.

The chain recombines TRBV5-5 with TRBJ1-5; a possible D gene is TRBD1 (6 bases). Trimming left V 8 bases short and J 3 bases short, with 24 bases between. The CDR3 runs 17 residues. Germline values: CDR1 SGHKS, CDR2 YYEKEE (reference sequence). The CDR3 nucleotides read TGTGCCAGGTCGGGGCCGATACAGGGCACCTCCAATCAGCCCCAGCATTTT. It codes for CARSGPIQGTSNQPQHF.